These T cell receptor beta chains were read from a single sample in a study of T cell repertoires in aging, cancer and after chemotherapy. From the multiplex PCR reads, TCRdb called clonotypes with MiXCR, one entry per CDR3 protein. The sample has 8,000 to 9,000 distinct CDR3 sequences; 35% to 50% are singletons. Input material: blood. The receptors derive from a human donor with a solid tumor. Each CDR3 is given with its conserved first and last residue. A D gene is named only where the DNA matches it firmly. Clone size is stated in some rows and not others, as once, few, many or a class when expanded.

TRBJ1-1,-,-,TRBV5-6,CASSLKVGALPTNTEAFF,TGTGCCAGCAGCTTAAAGGTCGGGGCCCTCCCCACGAACACTGAAGCTTTCTTT
TRBJ2-3,few,-,TRBV19,CASSFGAGQTSTDTQYF,TGTGCCAGCAGCTTCGGGGCGGGCCAGACTAGCACAGATACGCAGTATTTT
TRBJ2-1,-,TRBD1,TRBV24-1,CATSDPGQERYNEQFF,TGTGCCACCAGTGACCCCGGACAGGAGCGATACAATGAGCAGTTCTTC
TRBJ1-2,-,-,TRBV10-3,CAISEFTAANYGYTF,TGTGCCATCAGTGAGTTTACAGCTGCTAACTATGGCTACACCTTC
TRBJ2-3,-,-,TRBV5-5,CASSLRGGQRTDTQYF,TGTGCCAGCAGCTTGCGTGGAGGGCAGCGCACAGATACGCAGTATTTT
TRBJ2-5,medium-sized,TRBD2,TRBV11-3,CASSPDRDYRETQYF,TGTGCCAGCAGCCCTGACCGGGACTATCGGGAGACCCAGTACTTC
TRBJ2-6,-,-,TRBV6-1,CASSIWGLSGANVLTF,TGTGCCAGCTCCATCTGGGGGCTCTCTGGGGCCAACGTCCTGACTTTC
TRBJ2-1,-,TRBD2,TRBV29-1,CSVSILAGDFSEQFF,TGCAGCGTTTCAATACTAGCGGGAGACTTTAGTGAGCAGTTCTTC
TRBJ1-2,-,TRBD1,TRBV6-1,CASSLTGGTQTNYGYTF,TGTGCCAGCAGTCTGACAGGGGGCACCCAAACTAACTATGGCTACACCTTC
TRBJ2-3,few,-,TRBV6-5,CASSYSGTDTQYF,TGTGCCAGCAGTTACTCGGGCACAGATACGCAGTATTTT
TRBJ2-7,medium-sized,-,TRBV29-1,CSVVGGPPSSYEQYF,TGCAGCGTTGTAGGAGGGCCGCCAAGCTCCTACGAGCAGTACTTC
TRBJ2-7,-,TRBD2,TRBV6-1,CASRSGGANEQYF,TGTGCCAGCAGGAGCGGGGGGGCTAACGAGCAGTACTTC
TRBJ2-1,-,TRBD1,TRBV12-3/TRBV12-4,CASTPGQGPSSYNEQFF,TGTGCCAGCACCCCGGGACAGGGGCCCTCCTCCTACAATGAGCAGTTCTTC
TRBJ1-2,-,TRBD1,TRBV19,CASSDRGHGGYTF,TGTGCCAGTTCGGACAGGGGGCACGGGGGCTACACCTTC
TRBJ1-6,few,-,TRBV5-6,CASSLDSWYNSPLHF,TGTGCCAGCAGCTTGGACAGTTGGTATAATTCACCCCTCCACTTT
TRBJ1-6,-,TRBD1,TRBV18,CASSPDRDNSPLHF,TGTGCCAGCTCACCAGACAGGGATAATTCACCCCTCCACTTT
TRBJ1-5,-,-,TRBV6-1,CASSHQGPGGSNQPQHF,TGTGCCAGCAGCCACCAGGGGCCGGGGGGGAGCAATCAGCCCCAGCATTTT
TRBJ2-7,-,-,TRBV11-3,CASSPRRGSYEQYF,TGTGCCAGCTCGCCACGTAGGGGATCCTACGAGCAGTACTTC
TRBJ2-1,few,TRBD1,TRBV6-5,CASLRGPGTGDNNEQFF,TGTGCCAGCCTCAGGGGACCCGGGACAGGGGACAACAATGAGCAGTTCTTC
TRBJ2-7,-,-,TRBV5-1,CASSDSLDYEQYF,TGCGCCAGCAGCGACTCCCTAGACTACGAGCAGTACTTC
TRBJ2-7,few,-,TRBV6-1,CASKPGGPYEQYF,TGTGCCAGCAAACCCGGGGGGCCCTACGAGCAGTACTTC
TRBJ2-7,large,-,TRBV11-3,CASRTDRTYEQYF,TGTGCCAGCAGGACAGACAGGACCTACGAGCAGTACTTC
TRBJ1-1,-,TRBD1,TRBV6-1,CASRVIWTGGYTEAFF,TGTGCCAGCAGGGTAATCTGGACAGGGGGCTACACTGAAGCTTTCTTT
TRBJ2-2,medium-sized,-,TRBV11-3,CASSPRLGTGELFF,TGTGCCAGCAGTCCCCGACTGGGAACCGGGGAGCTGTTTTTT
TRBJ1-4,-,-,TRBV19,CASREQGASTNEKLFF,TGTGCCAGTAGAGAACAGGGTGCATCAACTAATGAAAAACTGTTTTTT
TRBJ2-3,few,-,TRBV11-3,CASSLGKYYTDTQYF,TGTGCCAGCAGCTTAGGGAAGTACTACACAGATACGCAGTATTTT
TRBJ1-5,-,-,TRBV27,CASSSSWAGSNQPQHF,TGTGCCAGCAGTTCTTCTTGGGCAGGGAGCAATCAGCCCCAGCATTTT
TRBJ2-2,-,-,TRBV18,CASSPRTNSRAGELFF,TGTGCCAGCTCACCCCGGACCAATTCGCGGGCCGGGGAGCTGTTTTTT
TRBJ2-3,-,TRBD1,TRBV12-3/TRBV12-4,CASSFRQGVGDTQYF,TGTGCCAGCAGTTTCCGACAGGGGGTAGGGGATACGCAGTATTTT
TRBJ1-2,few,-,TRBV6-1,CASSWQGNYGYTF,TGTGCCAGCAGTTGGCAGGGGAACTATGGCTACACCTTC
TRBJ1-1,few,TRBD1,TRBV29-1,CSGGQGGFTEAFF,TGCAGCGGTGGACAGGGTGGATTCACTGAAGCTTTCTTT
TRBJ2-4,few,-,TRBV30,CAWSGGDIQYF,TGTGCCTGGAGTGGGGGCGACATTCAGTACTTC
TRBJ1-6,few,TRBD1,TRBV19,CASTPGQGAGSPLHF,TGTGCCAGTACCCCGGGACAGGGGGCAGGGTCACCCCTCCACTTT
TRBJ1-2,-,TRBD1,TRBV6-1,CASSVLPGQSNYGYTF,TGTGCCAGCAGTGTCTTACCGGGACAGTCTAACTATGGCTACACCTTC
TRBJ1-2,-,TRBD1,TRBV5-6,CASSLAGYRGRVYGYTF,TGTGCCAGCAGCTTGGCGGGATACAGGGGGCGTGTTTATGGCTACACCTTC
TRBJ1-3,-,-,TRBV19,CASSTESSGNTIYF,TGTGCCAGCTCGACAGAAAGCTCTGGAAACACCATATATTTT
TRBJ2-2,medium-sized,TRBD1,TRBV19,CASSFGQARELFF,TGTGCCAGTAGTTTTGGACAGGCGCGGGAGCTGTTTTTT
TRBJ2-7,-,-,TRBV5-4,CASTIGMGGSYEQYF,TGTGCCAGCACCATAGGAATGGGGGGCTCCTACGAGCAGTACTTC
TRBJ1-5,few,-,TRBV6-5,CASRRTGRNQPQHF,TGTGCCAGCAGAAGAACAGGCCGCAATCAGCCCCAGCATTTT
TRBJ2-1,medium-sized,TRBD2,TRBV19,CASSSPLAGGGNEQFF,TGTGCCAGTTCTTCTCCCCTAGCGGGAGGGGGCAATGAGCAGTTCTTC
TRBJ2-6,-,-,TRBV6-1,CASRGSGANVLTF,TGTGCCAGCAGGGGCTCAGGGGCCAACGTCCTGACTTTC
TRBJ2-7,once,-,TRBV30,CAWRKDSYEQYF,TGTGCCTGGAGAAAGGACTCCTACGAGCAGTACTTC
TRBJ1-5,-,-,TRBV19,CASSMGVDQPQHF,TGTGCCAGTAGTATGGGGGTGGACCAGCCCCAGCATTTT
TRBJ2-7,once,-,TRBV6-5,CASCSRDFSYEQYF,TGTGCCAGCTGCTCGAGGGACTTCTCCTACGAGCAGTACTTC
TRBJ2-3,few,-,TRBV13,CASSLGRFDTDTQYF,TGTGCCAGCAGCTTAGGGAGATTTGACACAGATACGCAGTATTTT
TRBJ2-5,few,-,TRBV18,CASSPRNEQETQYF,TGTGCCAGCTCACCACGTAACGAACAAGAGACCCAGTACTTC
TRBJ2-7,-,-,TRBV5-4,CASSFRAGLGNEQYF,TGTGCCAGCAGCTTCAGGGCTGGTCTCGGGAACGAGCAGTACTTC
TRBJ2-7,few,TRBD1,TRBV6-1,CASRRRGQGGSYEQYF,TGTGCCAGCAGACGACGGGGACAGGGGGGTTCCTACGAGCAGTACTTC
TRBJ1-4,-,TRBD1,TRBV6-1,CASSEEDRGRHNEKLFF,TGTGCCAGCAGTGAGGAGGACAGGGGGCGACATAATGAAAAACTGTTTTTT
TRBJ2-6,-,TRBD1,TRBV7-4,CASSDRGGGANVLTF,TGTGCCAGCAGCGACAGGGGTGGCGGGGCCAACGTCCTGACTTTC
TRBJ2-3,few,TRBD2,TRBV13,CASSQRLAGGLSTDTQYF,TGTGCCAGCAGCCAGCGACTAGCGGGGGGCCTGTCCACAGATACGCAGTATTTT
TRBJ2-7,-,-,TRBV12-3/TRBV12-4,CASGFSTSYEQYF,TGTGCCAGCGGGTTCAGTACCTCCTACGAGCAGTACTTC
TRBJ2-5,-,-,TRBV27,CASSTYRTVVPETQYF,TGTGCCAGCAGTACATACCGGACCGTTGTTCCAGAGACCCAGTACTTC
TRBJ2-1,-,-,TRBV5-6,CASRTVSSYNEQFF,TGTGCCAGCAGGACTGTGAGCTCCTACAATGAGCAGTTCTTC
TRBJ1-4,large,TRBD1,TRBV29-1,CSVGTVKGEKLFF,TGCAGCGTAGGGACAGTAAAGGGTGAAAAACTGTTTTTT
TRBJ1-4,-,TRBD1,TRBV12-3/TRBV12-4,CASSASGTGGEGFF,TGTGCCAGCAGTGCATCCGGGACAGGCGGAGAGGGATTTTTT
TRBJ2-3,few,TRBD2,TRBV13,CASAGGASTDTQYF,TGTGCCAGCGCGGGGGGGGCTTCGACAGATACGCAGTATTTT
TRBJ1-2,-,-,TRBV15,CATTTVGGAGYGYTF,TGTGCCACCACCACGGTGGGGGGGGCTGGCTATGGCTACACCTTC